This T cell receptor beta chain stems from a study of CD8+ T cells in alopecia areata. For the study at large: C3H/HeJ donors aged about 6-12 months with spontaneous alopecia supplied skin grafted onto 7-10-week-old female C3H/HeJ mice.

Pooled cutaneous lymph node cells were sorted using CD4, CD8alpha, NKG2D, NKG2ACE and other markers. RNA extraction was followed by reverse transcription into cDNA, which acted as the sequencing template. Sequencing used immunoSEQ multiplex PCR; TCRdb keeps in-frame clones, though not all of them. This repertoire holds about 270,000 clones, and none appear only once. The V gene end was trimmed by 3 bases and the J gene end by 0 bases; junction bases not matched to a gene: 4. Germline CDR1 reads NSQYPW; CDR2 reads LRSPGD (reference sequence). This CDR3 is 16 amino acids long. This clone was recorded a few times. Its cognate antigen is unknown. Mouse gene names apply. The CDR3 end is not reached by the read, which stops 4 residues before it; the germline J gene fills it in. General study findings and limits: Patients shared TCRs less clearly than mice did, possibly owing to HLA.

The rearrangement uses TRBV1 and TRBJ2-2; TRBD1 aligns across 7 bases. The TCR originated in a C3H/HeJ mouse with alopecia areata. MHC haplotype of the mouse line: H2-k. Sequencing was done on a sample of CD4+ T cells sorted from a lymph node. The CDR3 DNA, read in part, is TGCACCTGCAGTGCTCACAGGGGCACAAACACCGGG. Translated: CTCSAHRGTNTG. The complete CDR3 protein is CTCSAHRGTNTGQLYF.